Listed here is a single TCR beta chain. Its target is not known. Clones were sequenced by immunoSEQ multiplex PCR, and TCRdb holds only the in-frame ones, with some missing. This sample has about 24,000 clones, with roughly 70% found just once. The data are from a study of vaccination effects on CD4 cells after COVID-19. General study findings and limits: The authors studied few convalescent patients and collected no early post-infection timepoints. The vaccine-induced clones of healthy vaccinees included only 1 of 255 that cross-reacted with common cold coronaviruses.

Germline V gives CDR1 MNHEY, CDR2 SVGAGI. After removal of 6 bases from V and 3 bases from J, the junction contained 8 bases not matched to a gene. This CDR3 is 14 amino acids long. ViraFEST used viral peptide pools to expand antigen-specific CD4+ T cells before sequencing. Once cultured for more than nine days, the cells underwent separation to obtain CD4+ T cells. Vaccinees lacked prior SARS-CoV-2 infection and tested negative for nucleocapsid antibodies. After around 2.2 million PBMC were placed in each well, they were cultured with around 10 IU/ml IL-2 and approximately 9.4 ug/ml peptides. A half-medium replacement with IL-2 medium was carried out on days 3 and 7.

This TCR came from a human donor who received a COVID-19 vaccine. The chain combines TRBV6-5 with TRBJ2-7; 7 nucleotides match TRBD1. The input for sequencing was CD4+ T cells from PBMCs cultured with SARS-CoV-2 spike peptides, taken before COVID-19 vaccination. This chain's CDR3 is CASSWMGQIYEQYF. In DNA form, the CDR3 reads TGTGCCAGCAGCTGGATGGGACAGATCTACGAGCAGTACTTC.